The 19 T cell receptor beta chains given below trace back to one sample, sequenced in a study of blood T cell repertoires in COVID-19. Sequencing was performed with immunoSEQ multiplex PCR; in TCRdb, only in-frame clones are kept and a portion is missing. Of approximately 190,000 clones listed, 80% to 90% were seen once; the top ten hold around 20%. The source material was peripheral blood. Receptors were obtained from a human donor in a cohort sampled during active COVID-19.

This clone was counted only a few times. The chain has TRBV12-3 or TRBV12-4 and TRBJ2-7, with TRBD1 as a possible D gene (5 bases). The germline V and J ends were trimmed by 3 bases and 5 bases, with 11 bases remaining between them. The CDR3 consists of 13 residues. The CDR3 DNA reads TGTGCCAGCAGTTTCAGGGTACCGAACGAGCAGTACTTC. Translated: CASSFRVPNEQYF.

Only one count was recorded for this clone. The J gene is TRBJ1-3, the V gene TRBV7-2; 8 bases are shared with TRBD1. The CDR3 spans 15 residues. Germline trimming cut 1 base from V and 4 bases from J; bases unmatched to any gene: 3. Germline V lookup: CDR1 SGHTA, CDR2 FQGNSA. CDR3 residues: CASSLDRGGGNTIYF. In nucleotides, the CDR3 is TGTGCCAGCAGCTTAGACAGGGGGGGAGGAAACACCATATATTTT.

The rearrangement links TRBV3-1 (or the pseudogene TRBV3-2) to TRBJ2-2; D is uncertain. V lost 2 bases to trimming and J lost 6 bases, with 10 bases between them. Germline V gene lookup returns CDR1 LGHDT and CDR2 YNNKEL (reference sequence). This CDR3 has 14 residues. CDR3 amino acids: CASSQSVVSGELFF. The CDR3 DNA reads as TGTGCCAGCAGCCAAAGCGTGGTTTCCGGGGAGCTGTTTTTT.

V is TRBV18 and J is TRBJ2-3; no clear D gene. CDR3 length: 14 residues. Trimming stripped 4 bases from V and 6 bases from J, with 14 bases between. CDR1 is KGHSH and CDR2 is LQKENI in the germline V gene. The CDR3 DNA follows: TGTGCCAGCTCACTCACTTTTGGTCGCGATACGCAGTATTTT. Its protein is CASSLTFGRDTQYF.

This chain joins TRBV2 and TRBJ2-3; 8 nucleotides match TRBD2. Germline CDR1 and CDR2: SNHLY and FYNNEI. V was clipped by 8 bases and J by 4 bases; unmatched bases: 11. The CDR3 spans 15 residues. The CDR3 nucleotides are TGTGCCAGCCGTCAGGGGCGGGGGGTGGCAGATACGCAGTATTTT. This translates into CASRQGRGVADTQYF. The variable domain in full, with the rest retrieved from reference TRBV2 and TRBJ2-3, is EPEVTQTPSHQVTQMGQEVILRCVPISNHLYFYWYRQILGQKVEFLVSFYNNEISEKSEIFDDQFSVERPDGSNFTLKIRSTKLEDSAMYFCASRQGRGVADTQYFGPGTRLTVL.

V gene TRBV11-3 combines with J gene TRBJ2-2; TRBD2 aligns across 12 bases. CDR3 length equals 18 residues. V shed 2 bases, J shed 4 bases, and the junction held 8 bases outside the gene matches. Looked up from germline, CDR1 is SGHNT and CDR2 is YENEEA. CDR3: CASSLIASGGAGTGELFF. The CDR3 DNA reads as TGTGCCAGCAGCTTAATCGCTAGCGGGGGGGCAGGCACCGGGGAGCTGTTTTTT.

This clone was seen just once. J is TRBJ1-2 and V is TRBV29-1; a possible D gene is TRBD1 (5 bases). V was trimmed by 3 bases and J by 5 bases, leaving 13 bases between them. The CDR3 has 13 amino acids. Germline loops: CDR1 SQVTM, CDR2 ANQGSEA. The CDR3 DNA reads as TGCAGCGTTGAGGCCAGGACACATTATGGCTACACCTTC. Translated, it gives CSVEARTHYGYTF.

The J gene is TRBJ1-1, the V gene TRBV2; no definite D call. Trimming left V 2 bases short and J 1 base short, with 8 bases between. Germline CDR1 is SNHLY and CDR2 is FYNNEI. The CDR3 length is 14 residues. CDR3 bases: TGTGCCAGCAGTGAAAGCTCCCCGAACACTGAAGCTTTCTTT. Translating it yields CASSESSPNTEAFF.

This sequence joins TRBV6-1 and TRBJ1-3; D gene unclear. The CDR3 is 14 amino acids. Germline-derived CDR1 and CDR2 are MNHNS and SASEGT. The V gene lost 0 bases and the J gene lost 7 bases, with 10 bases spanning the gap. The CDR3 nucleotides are TGTGCCAGCAGTGAAGCTAGTGCTTTTAACACCATATATTTT. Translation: CASSEASAFNTIYF.

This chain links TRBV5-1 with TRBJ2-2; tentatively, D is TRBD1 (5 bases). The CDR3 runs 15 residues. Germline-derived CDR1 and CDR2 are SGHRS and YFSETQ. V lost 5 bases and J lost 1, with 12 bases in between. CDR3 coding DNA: TGCGCCAGCAGGTTGAGTCAGGGGAACACCGGGGAGCTGTTTTTT. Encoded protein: CASRLSQGNTGELFF.

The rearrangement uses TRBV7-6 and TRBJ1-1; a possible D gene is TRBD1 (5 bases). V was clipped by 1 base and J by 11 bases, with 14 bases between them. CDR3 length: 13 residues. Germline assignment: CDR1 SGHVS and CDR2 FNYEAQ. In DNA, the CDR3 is TGTGCCAGCAGCTTAGTAGGGGCTCAAGGGGCTTTCTTT. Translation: CASSLVGAQGAFF.

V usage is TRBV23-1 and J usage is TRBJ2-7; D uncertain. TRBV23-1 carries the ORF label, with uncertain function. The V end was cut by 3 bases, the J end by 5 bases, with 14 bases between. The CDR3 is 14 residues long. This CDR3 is CASSHAYLRDEQYF. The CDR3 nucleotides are TGCGCCAGCAGTCATGCATACCTGCGTGACGAGCAGTACTTC.

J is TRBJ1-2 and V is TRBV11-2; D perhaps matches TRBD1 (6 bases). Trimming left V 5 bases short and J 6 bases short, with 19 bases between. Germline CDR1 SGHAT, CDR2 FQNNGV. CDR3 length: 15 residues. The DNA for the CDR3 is TGTGCCAGCAGCCTCATAGGGGGTCCGCGGGATGGCTACACCTTC. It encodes CASSLIGGPRDGYTF.

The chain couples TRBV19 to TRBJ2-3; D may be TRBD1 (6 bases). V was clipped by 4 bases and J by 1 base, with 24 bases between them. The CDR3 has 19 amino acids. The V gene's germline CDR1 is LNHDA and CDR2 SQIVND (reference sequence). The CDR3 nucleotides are TGTGCCAGTAGTAGCCCCACAGGGTTCACCCAGGTTCGCACAGATACGCAGTATTTT. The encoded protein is CASSSPTGFTQVRTDTQYF. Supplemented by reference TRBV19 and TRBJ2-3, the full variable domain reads DGGITQSPKYLFRKEGQNVTLSCEQNLNHDAMYWYRQDPGQGLRLIYYSQIVNDFQKGDIAEGYSVSREKKESFPLTVTSAQKNPTAFYLCASSSPTGFTQVRTDTQYFGPGTRLTVL.

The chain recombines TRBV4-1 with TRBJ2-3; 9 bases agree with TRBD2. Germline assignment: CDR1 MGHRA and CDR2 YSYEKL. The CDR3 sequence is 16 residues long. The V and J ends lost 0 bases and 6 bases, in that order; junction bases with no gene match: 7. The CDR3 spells CASSQDPGGRVDTQYF. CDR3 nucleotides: TGCGCCAGCAGCCAAGATCCGGGCGGGAGGGTTGATACGCAGTATTTT.

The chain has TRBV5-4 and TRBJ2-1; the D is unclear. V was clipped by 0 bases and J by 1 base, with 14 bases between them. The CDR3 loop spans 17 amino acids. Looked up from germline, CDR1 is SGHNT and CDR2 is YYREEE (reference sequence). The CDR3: CASSLGLAGFSYNEQFF. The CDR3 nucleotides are TGTGCCAGCAGCTTGGGTCTCGCAGGTTTTTCCTACAATGAGCAGTTCTTC.

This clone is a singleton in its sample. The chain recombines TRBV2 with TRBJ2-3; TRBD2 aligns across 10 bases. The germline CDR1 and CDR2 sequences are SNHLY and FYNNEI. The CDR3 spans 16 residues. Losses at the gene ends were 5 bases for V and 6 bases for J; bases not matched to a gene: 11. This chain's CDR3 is CASSYLAGVRGDTQYF. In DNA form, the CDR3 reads TGTGCCAGCAGTTATCTAGCGGGGGTCCGTGGGGATACGCAGTATTTT. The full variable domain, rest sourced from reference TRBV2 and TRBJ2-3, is EPEVTQTPSHQVTQMGQEVILRCVPISNHLYFYWYRQILGQKVEFLVSFYNNEISEKSEIFDDQFSVERPDGSNFTLKIRSTKLEDSAMYFCASSYLAGVRGDTQYFGPGTRLTVL.

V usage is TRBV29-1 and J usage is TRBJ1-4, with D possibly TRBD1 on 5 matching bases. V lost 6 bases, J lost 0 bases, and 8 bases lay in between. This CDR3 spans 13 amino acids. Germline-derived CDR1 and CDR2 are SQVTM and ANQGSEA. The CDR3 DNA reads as TGCAGCGTATGGGGGGCAACTAATGAAAAACTGTTTTTT. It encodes CSVWGATNEKLFF.

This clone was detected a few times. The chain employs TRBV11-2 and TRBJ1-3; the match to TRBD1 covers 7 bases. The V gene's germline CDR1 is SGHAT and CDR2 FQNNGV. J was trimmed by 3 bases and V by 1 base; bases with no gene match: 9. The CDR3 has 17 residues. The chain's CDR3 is CASSLARDRVSGNTIYF. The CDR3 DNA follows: TGTGCCAGCAGCTTAGCCCGCGACAGGGTAAGTGGAAACACCATATATTTT.